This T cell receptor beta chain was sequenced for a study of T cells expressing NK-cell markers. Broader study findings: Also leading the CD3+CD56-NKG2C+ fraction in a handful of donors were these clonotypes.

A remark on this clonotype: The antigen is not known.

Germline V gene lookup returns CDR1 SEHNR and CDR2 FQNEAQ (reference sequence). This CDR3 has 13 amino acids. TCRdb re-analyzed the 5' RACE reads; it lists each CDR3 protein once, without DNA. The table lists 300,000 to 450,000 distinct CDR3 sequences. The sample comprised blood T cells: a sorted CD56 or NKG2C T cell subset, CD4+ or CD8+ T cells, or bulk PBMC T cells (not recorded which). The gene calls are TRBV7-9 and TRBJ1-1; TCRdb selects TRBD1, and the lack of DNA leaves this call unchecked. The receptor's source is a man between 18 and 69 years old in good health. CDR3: CASSLKETGGPFF.